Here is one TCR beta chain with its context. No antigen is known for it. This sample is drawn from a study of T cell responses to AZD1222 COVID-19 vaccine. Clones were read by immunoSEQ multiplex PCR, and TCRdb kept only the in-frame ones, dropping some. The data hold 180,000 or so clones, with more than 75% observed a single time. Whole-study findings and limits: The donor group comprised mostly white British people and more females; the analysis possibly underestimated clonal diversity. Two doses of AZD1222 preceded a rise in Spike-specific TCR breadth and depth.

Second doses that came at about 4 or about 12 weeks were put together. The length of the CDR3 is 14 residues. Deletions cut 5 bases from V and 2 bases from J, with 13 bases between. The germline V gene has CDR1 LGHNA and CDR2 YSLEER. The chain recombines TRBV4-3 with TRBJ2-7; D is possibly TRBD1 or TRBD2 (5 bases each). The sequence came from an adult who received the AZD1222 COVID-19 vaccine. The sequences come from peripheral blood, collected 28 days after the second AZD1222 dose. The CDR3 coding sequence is TGCGCCAGCAGCAGCCGGAGAGGGGCCTACGAGCAGTACTTC. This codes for CASSSRRGAYEQYF.